These 29 T cell receptor beta chains share one sample of origin, sequenced in a study of T cell responses to AZD1222 COVID-19 vaccine. Using immunoSEQ multiplex PCR, the repertoire was profiled, and TCRdb retains in-frame clones only, with some absent. The data hold fewer than 150,000 clones, with 85% to 90% observed a single time. Sequencing used peripheral blood, obtained on day 0 of AZD1222 vaccination. These receptors all stem from an adult in good health.

The chain combines TRBV7-2 with TRBJ2-3; no definite D call. The V end lost 5 bases, the J end lost 4 bases, and 13 bases lay between the germline ends. Germline loops: CDR1 SGHTA, CDR2 FQGNSA. The CDR3 runs 14 residues. CDR3 DNA sequence: TGTGCCAGCAGCGTTATCCCGGGTTCAGATACGCAGTATTTT. It encodes CASSVIPGSDTQYF.

The chain carries TRBV29-1 and TRBJ2-7; the D is unclear. Germline CDR1 is SQVTM and CDR2 is ANQGSEA. Trimming left V 5 bases short and J 1 base short, with 12 bases between. This CDR3 is built from 13 residues. CDR3 residues: CSVTERRSYEQYF. The CDR3 DNA is TGCAGCGTTACTGAGCGCCGTTCCTACGAGCAGTACTTC.

V and J are TRBV7-6 and TRBJ1-4; D gene uncertain. The CDR3 has 15 amino acids. Germline CDR1 reads SGHVS; CDR2 reads FNYEAQ. Trimming pared 7 bases from V and 6 bases from J, leaving 18 bases between. The DNA of the CDR3 is TGTGCCAGCACCCCAGATGACCGGGAGTATGAAAAACTGTTTTTT. Protein: CASTPDDREYEKLFF. The full variable domain, its missing parts supplied by reference TRBV7-6 and TRBJ1-4, is GAGVSQSPRYKVTKRGQDVALRCDPISGHVSLYWYRQALGQGPEFLTYFNYEAQQDKSGLPNDRFSAERPEGSISTLTIQRTEQRDSAMYRCASTPDDREYEKLFFGSGTQLSVL.

The chain joins TRBV29-1 to TRBJ2-1; no reliable D call. The V gene lost 1 base and the J gene lost 3 bases, with 4 bases spanning the gap. This CDR3 spans 12 amino acids. Germline loops: CDR1 SQVTM, CDR2 ANQGSEA. The CDR3 spells CSVEGNYNEQFF. For the CDR3, the DNA is TGCAGCGTTGAAGGGAACTACAATGAGCAGTTCTTC.

The V and J genes are TRBV4-3 and TRBJ2-7, with 7 bases fitting TRBD2. The V and J ends lost 0 bases and 3 bases, in that order; junction bases with no gene match: 8. This CDR3 has 16 amino acids. The germline gives CDR1 LGHNA, CDR2 YSLEER. The CDR3 DNA reads as TGCGCCAGCAGCCAAGATCTGCCGACTAGCATCTACGAGCAGTACTTC. Its protein is CASSQDLPTSIYEQYF.

The chain carries TRBV29-1 and TRBJ2-7, with 10 bases aligning to TRBD2. Germline lookup yields CDR1 SQVTM and CDR2 ANQGSEA. With V trimmed by 2 bases and J by 6 bases, 10 bases remained unmatched. The CDR3 covers 15 residues. CDR3 protein: CSVEYGLAGVGEQYF. In nucleotides, the CDR3 is TGCAGCGTTGAATACGGTCTAGCGGGAGTGGGCGAGCAGTACTTC.

The CDR3 reads CASSLAGYYGYTF. The CDR3 nucleotides read TGTGCCAGCAGTTTAGCAGGGTACTATGGCTACACCTTC. The rearrangement uses TRBV12-3 or TRBV12-4 and TRBJ1-2; D is uncertain. Trimming removed 0 bases from V and 3 bases from J, with 5 bases in between. The CDR3 consists of 13 residues.

The chain joins TRBV28 to TRBJ2-7; TRBD2 might be the D (6 bases). This CDR3 is built from 13 residues. Trimming took off 7 bases at V and 4 bases at J, with 14 bases between the two ends. The germline gives CDR1 MDHEN, CDR2 SYDVKM. The CDR3, as DNA: TGTGCCAGCACTGGGCGGGGACCTTACGAGCAGTACTTC. Its protein product is CASTGRGPYEQYF. The full variable domain, its missing parts supplied by reference TRBV28 and TRBJ2-7, is DVKVTQSSRYLVKRTGEKVFLECVQDMDHENMFWYRQDPGLGLRLIYFSYDVKMKEKGDIPEGYSVSREKKERFSLILESASTNQTSMYLCASTGRGPYEQYFGPGTRLTVT.

V is TRBV5-6 and J is TRBJ2-5; TRBD2 is a possible D gene (5 bases). CDR1 is SGHDT and CDR2 is YYEEEE in the germline V gene. The CDR3 runs 12 residues. V was clipped by 5 bases and J by 5 bases, with 10 bases between them. CDR3 amino acids: CASRTTGETQYF. In nucleotides, the CDR3 is TGTGCCAGCAGGACTACCGGGGAGACCCAGTACTTC.

The V and J genes are TRBV5-1 and TRBJ1-2; TRBD1 is a possible D gene (6 bases). The CDR3 consists of 12 residues. Germline values: CDR1 SGHRS, CDR2 YFSETQ. Trimming pared 1 base from V and 6 bases from J, leaving 7 bases between. This chain's CDR3 is CASSLSGDGYTF. CDR3 coding DNA: TGCGCCAGCAGCTTGTCAGGGGATGGCTACACCTTC.

The gene calls are TRBV3-1 (or the pseudogene TRBV3-2) and TRBJ1-1; perhaps TRBD1 as D (5 bases). V was clipped by 4 bases and J by 1 base, with 16 bases between them. In germline, CDR1 is LGHDT, CDR2 YNNKEL (reference sequence). The CDR3 spans 16 residues. CDR3: CASSPTHGRANTEAFF. The CDR3 DNA reads TGTGCCAGCAGCCCTACCCATGGCAGGGCGAACACTGAAGCTTTCTTT.

The gene calls are TRBV30 and TRBJ2-1, with D perhaps matching TRBD2 (5 bases). This CDR3 comprises 11 residues. Germline-derived CDR1 and CDR2 are GTSNPN and SVGIG (reference sequence). The V and J ends lost 0 bases and 10 bases respectively, with 7 bases between them. The CDR3 sequence: CAWSVRGEQFF. The CDR3 DNA is TGTGCCTGGAGTGTCCGGGGAGAGCAGTTCTTC.

The chain links TRBV5-1 to TRBJ1-2; weak D call: TRBD1 (5 bases). The CDR3 runs to 13 residues. Germline assignment: CDR1 SGHRS and CDR2 YFSETQ. V dropped 0 bases and J dropped 7 bases, with 10 bases sitting between them. Here the CDR3 DNA reads TGCGCCAGCAGCTTGGATCAGGGAGGTGGCTACACCTTC. It encodes CASSLDQGGGYTF.

CDR3 coding DNA: TGTGCCAGCAGTTGGCAACCTTCCGGGACACAAAAGTACTTC. Protein: CASSWQPSGTQKYF. The chain carries TRBV27 and TRBJ2-5; D is possibly TRBD1 (6 bases). The length of the CDR3 is 14 residues. Germline CDR1 reads MNHEY; CDR2 reads SMNVEV (reference sequence). V lost 4 bases and J lost 12, with 21 bases in between.

The rearrangement uses TRBV18 and TRBJ1-1; 7 bases map to TRBD1. The CDR3 totals 14 residues. V was clipped by 2 bases and J by 4 bases; unmatched bases: 4. Germline CDR1 KGHSH, CDR2 LQKENI. The CDR3 DNA reads as TGTGCCAGCTCACCAGGGGCAGGGGGCACTGAAGCTTTCTTT. Amino acid sequence: CASSPGAGGTEAFF.

Only one count was recorded for this clone. The CDR3 reads CASGLRGPGEKLFF. CDR3 nucleotide sequence: TGTGCCAGCGGGCTCAGGGGGCCGGGTGAAAAACTGTTTTTT. The rearrangement joins TRBV28 to TRBJ1-4, with 8 positions matching TRBD1. V trimming: 8 bases; J trimming: 7 bases; junction bases outside the gene matches: 9. The germline V gene has CDR1 MDHEN and CDR2 SYDVKM. The length of the CDR3 is 14 residues.

The V and J genes are TRBV28 and TRBJ1-1; D not certain. Trimming removed 6 bases from V and 6 bases from J, with 17 bases in between. This CDR3 spans 14 amino acids. Germline loops: CDR1 MDHEN, CDR2 SYDVKM. Here the CDR3 reads CASRTRTEEPEAFF. CDR3 in DNA: TGTGCCAGCAGAACAAGGACGGAGGAACCTGAAGCTTTCTTT.

The V call is TRBV7-9, the J call TRBJ2-7, with 8 bases identical to TRBD2. The CDR3 is made up of 15 amino acids. V was clipped by 4 bases and J by 0 bases; unmatched bases: 5. Looked up from germline, CDR1 is SEHNR and CDR2 is FQNEAQ (reference sequence). CDR3 amino acids: CASSSSGSRSYEQYF. The CDR3 bases are TGTGCCAGCAGCTCCAGCGGGAGCCGCTCCTACGAGCAGTACTTC.

The chain combines TRBV15 with TRBJ1-3; D is uncertain. This CDR3 region has 15 residues. V gave up 5 bases and J gave up 0 bases, with 11 bases separating them. The germline gives CDR1 LNHNV, CDR2 YYDKDF (reference sequence). For the CDR3, the DNA is TGTGCCACCAGCCCGGGGAGGGCCTCTGGAAACACCATATATTTT. This sequence encodes CATSPGRASGNTIYF. The full variable domain, its missing parts supplied by reference TRBV15 and TRBJ1-3, is DAMVIQNPRYQVTQFGKPVTLSCSQTLNHNVMYWYQQKSSQAPKLLFHYYDKDFNNEADTPDNFQSRRPNTSFCFLDIRSPGLGDTAMYLCATSPGRASGNTIYFGEGSWLTVV.

This clone has a single count. V is TRBV3-1 (or the pseudogene TRBV3-2) and J is TRBJ2-7, with D possibly being TRBD1 (6 bases). Germline V lookup: CDR1 LGHDT, CDR2 YNNKEL (reference sequence). The CDR3 loop spans 16 amino acids. V gave up 2 bases and J gave up 1 base, with 15 bases separating them. The CDR3 nucleotides are TGTGCCAGCAGCCAAAATCCTACGACAGGTTCCTACGAGCAGTACTTC. Residues: CASSQNPTTGSYEQYF.

The V and J genes are TRBV27 and TRBJ2-1; 8 bases fit TRBD2. The CDR3 runs to 14 residues. J was trimmed by 7 bases and V by 6 bases; bases with no gene match: 8. CDR1 MNHEY and CDR2 SMNVEV come from the germline V gene (reference sequence). The CDR3 DNA follows: TGTGCCAGCAGATCAAGCGGGAGCCTGAATGAGCAGTTCTTC. Amino acid sequence: CASRSSGSLNEQFF.

The chain combines TRBV5-4 with TRBJ1-3, with D unresolved. Deletions cut 1 base from V and 3 bases from J, with 2 bases between. The CDR3 covers 12 residues. In germline, CDR1 is SGHNT, CDR2 YYREEE (reference sequence). CDR3 nucleotides: TGTGCCAGCAGCTTGTATGGAAACACCATATATTTT. Amino acid sequence: CASSLYGNTIYF.

V and J are TRBV9 and TRBJ1-1, with D unclear. CDR3 length equals 15 residues. Per germline, CDR1 SGDLS and CDR2 YYNGEE. V lost 0 bases to trimming and J lost 0 bases, with 9 bases between them. The CDR3 spells CASSVAMGLNTEAFF. The CDR3 DNA reads as TGTGCCAGCAGCGTAGCGATGGGGTTGAACACTGAAGCTTTCTTT. Combining the CDR3 with reference TRBV9 and TRBJ1-1 gives the whole variable domain DSGVTQTPKHLITATGQRVTLRCSPRSGDLSVYWYQQSLDQGLQFLIQYYNGEERAKGNILERFSAQQFPDLHSELNLSSLELGDSALYFCASSVAMGLNTEAFFGQGTRLTVV.

The chain links TRBV30 to TRBJ2-7; D tentatively fits TRBD1 or TRBD2 (5 bases each). This CDR3 has 15 amino acids. The germline V and J ends were trimmed by 0 bases and 2 bases, with 14 bases remaining between them. Germline V lookup: CDR1 GTSNPN, CDR2 SVGIG (reference sequence). The CDR3 sequence: CAWSVPGTVTYEQYF. The CDR3 DNA sequence: TGTGCCTGGAGTGTTCCCGGGACCGTTACCTACGAGCAGTACTTC.

The V and J genes are TRBV5-3 and TRBJ1-5, with 7 bases lining up with TRBD1. TRBV5-3 is classed as an ORF, of uncertain function. The CDR3 totals 14 residues. V dropped 5 bases and J dropped 2; count of bases not matched to a gene: 4. The CDR3 sequence: CARRHDRGNQPQHF. In DNA, the CDR3 is TGTGCCAGAAGACACGACAGGGGCAATCAGCCCCAGCATTTT.

The rearrangement links TRBV7-2 to TRBJ1-2; TRBD1 matches 8 bases. The V segment lost 5 bases and the J segment 4 bases; nucleotides outside the gene matches: 9. Germline V gene lookup returns CDR1 SGHTA and CDR2 FQGNSA. The CDR3 contains 15 residues. DNA of the CDR3: TGTGCCAGCAGCACCCGACAGGGGAATATCTATGGCTACACCTTC. Protein sequence: CASSTRQGNIYGYTF. Together with reference TRBV7-2 and TRBJ1-2, the CDR3 gives the full variable domain: GAGVSQSPSNKVTEKGKDVELRCDPISGHTALYWYRQSLGQGLEFLIYFQGNSAPDKSGLPSDRFSAERTGGSVSTLTIQRTQQEDSAVYLCASSTRQGNIYGYTFGSGTRLTVV.

The rearrangement joins TRBV11-2 to TRBJ1-6; tentatively, D is TRBD1 (6 bases). The CDR3 has 15 amino acids. Per germline, CDR1 SGHAT and CDR2 FQNNGV. V shed 5 bases and J shed 10 bases, with 18 bases lying between them. In nucleotides, the CDR3 is TGTGCCAGCAGCACCGACCTGGACAGAAGATCACCCCTCCACTTT. Translated: CASSTDLDRRSPLHF. Full variable domain (remainder filled in from reference TRBV11-2 and TRBJ1-6): EAGVAQSPRYKIIEKRQSVAFWCNPISGHATLYWYQQILGQGPKLLIQFQNNGVVDDSQLPKDRFSAERLKGVDSTLKIQPAKLEDSAVYLCASSTDLDRRSPLHFGNGTRLTVT.

CDR3 sequence: CSAPGLGEETQYF. In nucleotides, the CDR3 is TGCAGCGCCCCGGGACTGGGAGAAGAGACCCAGTACTTC. The rearrangement joins TRBV29-1 to TRBJ2-5; D might be TRBD2 (6 bases). The germline gives CDR1 SQVTM, CDR2 ANQGSEA. The CDR3 is 13 residues long. The V end lost 7 bases, the J end lost 3 bases, and 15 bases lay between the germline ends.

The J gene is TRBJ2-1, the V gene TRBV4-3, with TRBD2 matching over 9 bases. J was trimmed by 6 bases and V by 0 bases; bases with no gene match: 9. The CDR3 spans 17 residues. Germline V gives CDR1 LGHNA, CDR2 YSLEER. The CDR3 loop is CASSQDSGLANGNEQFF. The DNA for the CDR3 is TGCGCCAGCAGCCAAGATAGCGGACTAGCGAACGGCAATGAGCAGTTCTTC.